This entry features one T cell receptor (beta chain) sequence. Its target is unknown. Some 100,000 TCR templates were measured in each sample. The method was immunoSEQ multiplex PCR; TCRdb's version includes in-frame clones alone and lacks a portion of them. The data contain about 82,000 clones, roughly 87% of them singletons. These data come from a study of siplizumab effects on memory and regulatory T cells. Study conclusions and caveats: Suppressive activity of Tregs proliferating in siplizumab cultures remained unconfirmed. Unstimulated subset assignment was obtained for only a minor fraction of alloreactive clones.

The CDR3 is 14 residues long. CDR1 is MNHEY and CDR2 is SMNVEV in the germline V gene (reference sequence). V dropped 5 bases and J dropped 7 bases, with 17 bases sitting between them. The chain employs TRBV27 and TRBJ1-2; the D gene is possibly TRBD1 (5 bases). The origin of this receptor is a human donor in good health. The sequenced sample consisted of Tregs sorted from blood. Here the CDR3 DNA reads TGTGCCAGCAGTCCTATCGTGGGGGAATTTGGCTACACCTTC. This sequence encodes CASSPIVGEFGYTF.